The 10 T cell receptor beta chains given below trace back to one sample, sequenced in a study of blood T cells in healthy people across ages. A second PCR of about 7 to 12 cycles used a sample-barcoded 5' primer and a J-beta primer mix. In TCRdb, the 5' RACE reads were re-called with MiXCR into one record per CDR3 protein. The data hold roughly 700,000 distinct CDR3 sequences, with around 45% observed a single time. Material: blood. The source is a woman in her sixties in good health.

The genes are TRBV3-1 and TRBJ2-1; D call uncertain. This CDR3 is 14 amino acids long. Between the trimmed V and J ends, which lost 0 bases and 12 bases, there was a span of 15 bases. CDR1 is LGHDT and CDR2 is YNNKEL in the germline V gene (reference sequence). The CDR3 sequence is CASSQDARQGRQFF. In nucleotides, the CDR3 is TGTGCCAGCAGCCAAGATGCCAGGCAAGGTCGGCAGTTCTTC.

This clonotype was seen a few times. V gene TRBV20-1 combines with J gene TRBJ2-7; D is unresolved. CDR1 and CDR2 (germline): DFQATT, SNEGSKA (reference sequence). This CDR3 is built from 14 residues. Trimming cost V 0 bases and J 2 bases, with 11 bases left between them. CDR3 amino acids: CSAREGRPPYEQYF. The CDR3 DNA follows: TGCAGTGCTAGAGAAGGCCGGCCGCCCTACGAGCAGTACTTC.

The chain links TRBV2 to TRBJ2-7, with D tentatively TRBD2 (6 bases). V was pared by 6 bases and J by 3 bases, with 24 bases between. The germline CDR1 and CDR2 sequences are SNHLY and FYNNEI. The CDR3 contains 17 residues. The CDR3, as DNA: TGTGCCAGCAGCCTACCGGAAGGAGGGAAGCCGAACTACGAGCAGTACTTC. It encodes CASSLPEGGKPNYEQYF. The variable domain in full, completed from reference TRBV2 and TRBJ2-7, reads EPEVTQTPSHQVTQMGQEVILRCVPISNHLYFYWYRQILGQKVEFLVSFYNNEISEKSEIFDDQFSVERPDGSNFTLKIRSTKLEDSAMYFCASSLPEGGKPNYEQYFGPGTRLTVT.

The V call is TRBV7-2, the J call TRBJ1-4; D possibly corresponds to TRBD1 (6 bases). The length of the CDR3 is 16 residues. Germline assignment: CDR1 SGHTA and CDR2 FQGNSA. Trimming removed 3 bases from V and 10 bases from J, with 21 bases in between. The CDR3 loop reads CASSFGSGVGLVKLFF. The CDR3 DNA reads TGTGCCAGCAGCTTTGGGTCAGGGGTTGGTTTGGTAAAACTGTTTTTT.

This rearrangement joins TRBV14 to TRBJ2-3; D gene ambiguous. Germline CDR1 reads SGHDN; CDR2 reads FVKESK. CDR3 length: 15 amino acids. Trimming took off 3 bases at V and 6 bases at J, with 16 bases between the two ends. The CDR3 DNA sequence: TGTGCCAGCAGCCAGGGTGTGTGGCGGACCGATACGCAGTATTTT. Translation gives CASSQGVWRTDTQYF.

This clonotype came up a few times. This chain joins TRBV5-1 and TRBJ2-3; the match to TRBD2 covers 8 bases. The trim removed 1 base at V and 6 bases at J, leaving 10 bases unmatched. The CDR3 is made up of 16 amino acids. Germline loops: CDR1 SGHRS, CDR2 YFSETQ. The CDR3 loop reads CASSLSLGLEVDTQYF. The CDR3 DNA sequence: TGCGCCAGCAGCTTGTCTTTGGGACTAGAGGTGGATACGCAGTATTTT. The entire variable domain, with the rest obtained from reference TRBV5-1 and TRBJ2-3, is as follows: KAGVTQTPRYLIKTRGQQVTLSCSPISGHRSVSWYQQTPGQGLQFLFEYFSETQRNKGNFPGRFSGRQFSNSRSEMNVSTLELGDSALYLCASSLSLGLEVDTQYFGPGTRLTVL.

The chain employs TRBV29-1 and TRBJ2-5, with D perhaps assigned TRBD1 or TRBD2 (5 bases each). CDR1 SQVTM and CDR2 ANQGSEA come from the germline V gene. CDR3 size: 13 residues. The V end lost 4 bases, the J end lost 4 bases, and 13 bases lay between the germline ends. CDR3 in amino acids: CSVVGSGAETQYF. The CDR3 DNA follows: TGCAGCGTTGTGGGATCCGGGGCAGAGACCCAGTACTTC.

This clonotype was seen more than once but under ten times. This chain links TRBV20-1 with TRBJ2-1, with unresolved D. This CDR3 comprises 15 residues. CDR1 and CDR2 from the germline V gene are DFQATT and SNEGSKA (reference sequence). V lost 0 bases to trimming and J lost 12 bases, with 21 bases between them. CDR3 sequence reads: CSARDLENGRRVQFF. The CDR3 DNA reads as TGCAGTGCTAGAGATCTAGAAAATGGCCGACGGGTGCAGTTCTTC.

The table lists this clonotype with a few counts. The J gene is TRBJ1-3, the V gene TRBV5-1, with D possibly matching TRBD1 (6 bases). CDR3 size: 16 residues. CDR1 and CDR2 (germline): SGHRS, YFSETQ. V dropped 4 bases and J dropped 0 bases, with 14 bases sitting between them. CDR3 in amino acids: CASSRGNRDSGNTIYF. CDR3 DNA: TGCGCCAGCAGCCGGGGAAACAGGGACTCTGGAAACACCATATATTTT.

This chain joins TRBV4-3 and TRBJ2-3, with D tentatively TRBD2 (5 bases). Deletions cut 0 bases from V and 8 bases from J, with 9 bases between. CDR1 and CDR2 (germline): LGHNA, YSLEER. This CDR3 comprises 13 residues. The CDR3 protein is CASSQDEEGTQYF. The CDR3, as DNA: TGCGCCAGCAGCCAAGACGAAGAGGGTACGCAGTATTTT.